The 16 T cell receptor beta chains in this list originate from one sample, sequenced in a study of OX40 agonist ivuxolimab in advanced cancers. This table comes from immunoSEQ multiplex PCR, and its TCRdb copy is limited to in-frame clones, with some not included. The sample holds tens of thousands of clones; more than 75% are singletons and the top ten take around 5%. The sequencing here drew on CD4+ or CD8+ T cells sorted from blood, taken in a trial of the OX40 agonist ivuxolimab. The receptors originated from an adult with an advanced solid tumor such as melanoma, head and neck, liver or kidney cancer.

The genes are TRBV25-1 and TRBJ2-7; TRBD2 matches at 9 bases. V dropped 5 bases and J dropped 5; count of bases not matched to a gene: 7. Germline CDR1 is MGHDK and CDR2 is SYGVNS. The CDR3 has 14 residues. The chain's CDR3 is CASSSWRGGNEQYF. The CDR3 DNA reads TGTGCCAGCAGTAGTTGGCGGGGGGGCAACGAGCAGTACTTC.

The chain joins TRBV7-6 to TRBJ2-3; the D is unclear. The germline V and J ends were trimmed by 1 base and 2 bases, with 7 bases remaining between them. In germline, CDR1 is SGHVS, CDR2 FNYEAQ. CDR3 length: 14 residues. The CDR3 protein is CASSLGPTTDTQYF. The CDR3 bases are TGTGCCAGCAGCTTAGGGCCGACCACAGATACGCAGTATTTT. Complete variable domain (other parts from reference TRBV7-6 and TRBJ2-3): GAGVSQSPRYKVTKRGQDVALRCDPISGHVSLYWYRQALGQGPEFLTYFNYEAQQDKSGLPNDRFSAERPEGSISTLTIQRTEQRDSAMYRCASSLGPTTDTQYFGPGTRLTVL.

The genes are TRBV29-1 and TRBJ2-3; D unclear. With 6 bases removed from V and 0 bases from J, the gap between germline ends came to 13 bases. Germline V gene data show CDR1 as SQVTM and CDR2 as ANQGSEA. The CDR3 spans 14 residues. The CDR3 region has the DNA TGCAGCGTCCCCCCCATCTATAGCACAGATACGCAGTATTTT. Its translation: CSVPPIYSTDTQYF.

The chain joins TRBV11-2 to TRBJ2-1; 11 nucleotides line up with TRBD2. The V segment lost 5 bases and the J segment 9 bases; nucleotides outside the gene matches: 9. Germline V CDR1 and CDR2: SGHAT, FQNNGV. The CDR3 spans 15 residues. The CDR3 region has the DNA TGTGCCAGCAGCGCGATAGCGGGAGGGCCAACTGAGCAGTTCTTC. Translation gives CASSAIAGGPTEQFF.

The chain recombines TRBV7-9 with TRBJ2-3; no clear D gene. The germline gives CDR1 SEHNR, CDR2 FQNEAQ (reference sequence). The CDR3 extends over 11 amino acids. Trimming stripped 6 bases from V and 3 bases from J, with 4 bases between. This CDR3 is CASSQTDTQYF. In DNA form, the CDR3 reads TGTGCCAGCAGTCAGACAGATACGCAGTATTTT.

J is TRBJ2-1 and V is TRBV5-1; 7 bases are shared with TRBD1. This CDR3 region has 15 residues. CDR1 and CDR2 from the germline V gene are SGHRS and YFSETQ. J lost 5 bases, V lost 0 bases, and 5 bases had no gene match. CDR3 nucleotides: TGCGCCAGCAGCTTGGGAACAGGGGAACACAATGAGCAGTTCTTC. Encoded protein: CASSLGTGEHNEQFF.

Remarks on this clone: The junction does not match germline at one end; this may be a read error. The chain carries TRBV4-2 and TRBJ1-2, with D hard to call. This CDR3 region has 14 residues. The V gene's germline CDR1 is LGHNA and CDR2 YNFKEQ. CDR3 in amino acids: CASRQEGRDYGYTF. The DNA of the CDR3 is TGTGCCAGCAGACAAGAGGGCAGAGACTATGGCTACACCTTC.

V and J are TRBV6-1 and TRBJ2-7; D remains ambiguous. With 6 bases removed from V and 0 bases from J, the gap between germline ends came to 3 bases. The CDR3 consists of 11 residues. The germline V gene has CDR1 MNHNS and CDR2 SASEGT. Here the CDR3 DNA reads TGTGCCAGCAGACCCTCCTACGAGCAGTACTTC. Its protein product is CASRPSYEQYF.

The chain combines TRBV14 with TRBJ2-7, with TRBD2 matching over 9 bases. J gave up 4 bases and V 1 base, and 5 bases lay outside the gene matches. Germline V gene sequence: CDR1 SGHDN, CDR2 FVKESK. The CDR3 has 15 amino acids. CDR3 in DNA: TGTGCCAGCAGCCAAGGGGGTAGCGGGGGTTACGAGCAGTACTTC. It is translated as CASSQGGSGGYEQYF. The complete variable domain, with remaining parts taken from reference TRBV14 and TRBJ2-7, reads EAGVTQFPSHSVIEKGQTVTLRCDPISGHDNLYWYRRVMGKEIKFLLHFVKESKQDESGMPNNRFLAERTGGTYSTLKVQPAELEDSGVYFCASSQGGSGGYEQYFGPGTRLTVT.

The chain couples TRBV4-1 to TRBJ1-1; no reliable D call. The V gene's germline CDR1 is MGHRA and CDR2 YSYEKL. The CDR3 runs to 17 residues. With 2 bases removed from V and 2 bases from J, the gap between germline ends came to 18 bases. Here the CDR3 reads CASSQLRLLRGNTEAFF. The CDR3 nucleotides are TGCGCCAGCAGCCAACTTAGGCTTCTTCGGGGAAACACTGAAGCTTTCTTT.

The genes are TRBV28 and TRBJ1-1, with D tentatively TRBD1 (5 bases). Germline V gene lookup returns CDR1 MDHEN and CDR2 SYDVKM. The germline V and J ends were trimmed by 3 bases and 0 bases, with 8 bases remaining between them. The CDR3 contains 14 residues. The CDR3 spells CASSFGGVNTEAFF. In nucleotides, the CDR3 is TGTGCCAGCAGTTTCGGGGGGGTGAACACTGAAGCTTTCTTT.

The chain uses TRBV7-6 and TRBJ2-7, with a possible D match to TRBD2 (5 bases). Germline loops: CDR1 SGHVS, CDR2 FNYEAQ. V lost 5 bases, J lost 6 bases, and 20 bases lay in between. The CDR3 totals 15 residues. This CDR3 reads CASSPLGEVGIEQYF. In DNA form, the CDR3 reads TGTGCCAGCAGCCCATTGGGAGAGGTAGGAATCGAGCAGTACTTC.

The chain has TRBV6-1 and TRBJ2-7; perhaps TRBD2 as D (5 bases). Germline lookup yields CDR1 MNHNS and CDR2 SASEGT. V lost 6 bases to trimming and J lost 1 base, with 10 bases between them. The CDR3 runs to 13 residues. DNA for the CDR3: TGTGCCAGCAGGGGGAGCCCTTCCTACGAGCAGTACTTC. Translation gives CASRGSPSYEQYF.

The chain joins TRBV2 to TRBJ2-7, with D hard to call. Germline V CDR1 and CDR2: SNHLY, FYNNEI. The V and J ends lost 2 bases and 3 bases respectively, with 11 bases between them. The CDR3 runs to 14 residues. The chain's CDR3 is CASSENRYGYEQYF. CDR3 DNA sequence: TGTGCCAGCAGTGAAAACCGGTACGGCTACGAGCAGTACTTC.

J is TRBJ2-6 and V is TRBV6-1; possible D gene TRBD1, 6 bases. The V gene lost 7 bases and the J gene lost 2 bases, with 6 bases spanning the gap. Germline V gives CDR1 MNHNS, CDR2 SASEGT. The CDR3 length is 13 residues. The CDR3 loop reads CASKGAGANVLTF. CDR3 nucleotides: TGTGCCAGCAAGGGGGCTGGGGCCAACGTCCTGACTTTC.

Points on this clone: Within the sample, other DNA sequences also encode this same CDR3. Here the CDR3 reads CASSPRTSGESNEQYF. The CDR3 nucleotides read TGTGCCAGTAGTCCCCGGACTAGCGGGGAATCCAACGAGCAGTACTTC. The chain combines TRBV19 with TRBJ2-7; the match to TRBD2 covers 12 bases. V was pared by 5 bases and J by 5 bases, with 10 bases of the junction left unmatched. The CDR3 extends over 16 amino acids. Germline V lookup: CDR1 LNHDA, CDR2 SQIVND (reference sequence).